These 22 T cell receptor beta chains came from one sample sequenced in a study of spatial heterogeneity in lung cancer. Time point meaning: blood at routine non-recurrence follow-up after resection. In TCRdb, the 5' RACE reads were re-called with MiXCR into one record per CDR3 protein. Of roughly 70,000 distinct CDR3 sequences listed, 8% to 9% are singletons. Material: PBMCs, obtained at follow-up. The source of these receptors is a female donor with early-stage non-small cell lung cancer.

V is TRBV6-1 and J is TRBJ2-5; D gene ambiguous. CDR3 size: 12 residues. Trimming removed 7 bases from V and 3 bases from J, with 9 bases in between. Germline V gives CDR1 MNHNS, CDR2 SASEGT. The CDR3 DNA sequence: TGTGCCAGCATGCAGCCTAAAGAGACCCAGTACTTC. This gives the protein CASMQPKETQYF.

This clonotype was recorded at least ten times. The V call is TRBV2, the J call TRBJ1-2; no clear D. The CDR3 runs to 13 residues. Germline values: CDR1 SNHLY, CDR2 FYNNEI. V was pared by 6 bases and J by 3 bases, with 11 bases between. The CDR3 DNA follows: TGTGCCAGCAGGGACGGACCTTACTATGGCTACACCTTC. Amino acid sequence: CASRDGPYYGYTF.

V and J are TRBV5-5 and TRBJ1-1; D remains ambiguous. The CDR3 spans 12 residues. V gave up 2 bases and J gave up 6 bases, with 8 bases separating them. Germline CDR1 SGHKS, CDR2 YYEKEE (reference sequence). CDR3 DNA sequence: TGTGCCAGCAGCTTTACGATGGCTGAAGCTTTCTTT. As protein: CASSFTMAEAFF.

There are many counts of this clonotype. V is TRBV18 and J is TRBJ2-7; 9 bases map to TRBD2. The J segment lost 7 bases and the V segment lost 1 base, leaving 5 bases of the junction unmatched. The CDR3 has 14 amino acids. CDR1 and CDR2 from the germline V gene are KGHSH and LQKENI. The CDR3 is CASSPRSGRPEQYF. In DNA, the CDR3 is TGTGCCAGCTCACCACGCAGCGGGAGGCCAGAGCAGTACTTC.

V gene TRBV12-3 or TRBV12-4 combines with J gene TRBJ1-1, with D possibly TRBD1 on 6 matching bases. CDR3 length: 13 residues. The ends were cut back, 4 bases at V and 8 bases at J, with 14 bases in the middle. CDR3 loop: CASSYGQHQEAFF. The CDR3 region has the DNA TGTGCCAGCAGTTATGGACAGCACCAAGAAGCTTTCTTT.

At least ten counts were recorded for this clonotype. The CDR3 DNA is TGTGCCAGCAGTTTTGATCCACTTGGGCTAACAAGCACAGATACGCAGTATTTT. This codes for CASSFDPLGLTSTDTQYF. V and J are TRBV12-3 or TRBV12-4 and TRBJ2-3; D uncertain. Between the trimmed V and J ends, which lost 3 bases and 0 bases, there was a span of 19 bases. This CDR3 is 18 amino acids long.

Written as DNA, the CDR3 is TGTGCCAGCAGCGTAAGTGGAAACCCCACAGATACGCAGTATTTT. Its translation is CASSVSGNPTDTQYF. V and J are TRBV9 and TRBJ2-3; D not resolved. Per the germline V gene, CDR1 is SGDLS and CDR2 is YYNGEE. This CDR3 is built from 15 residues. V was clipped by 1 base and J by 2 bases, with 11 bases between them.

This clonotype has ten or more counts. The chain combines TRBV10-3 with TRBJ1-6; 7 positions match TRBD1. J gave up 10 bases and V 9 bases, and 15 bases lay outside the gene matches. The CDR3 contains 15 residues. The germline CDR1 and CDR2 sequences are ENHRY and SYGVKD. The CDR3 nucleotides read TGTGCCATGTCAGACAGGGCAGGATTGATGTCACCCCTCCACTTT. Amino acids: CAMSDRAGLMSPLHF.

The chain uses TRBV7-3 and TRBJ2-5, with TRBD2 identical over 8 bases. Germline lookup yields CDR1 SGHTA and CDR2 FQGTGA. The V segment lost 3 bases and the J segment 1 base; nucleotides outside the gene matches: 4. The CDR3 runs 15 residues. In DNA, the CDR3 is TGTGCCAGCAGCTTTACCGGGACTAGCCAAGAGACCCAGTACTTC. Translation: CASSFTGTSQETQYF.

This clonotype was seen repeatedly, ten times or more. The V and J genes are TRBV29-1 and TRBJ1-2; TRBD1 matches 7 bases. Germline values: CDR1 SQVTM, CDR2 ANQGSEA. Trimming at V came to 3 bases and at J to 0 bases, leaving 1 base not matched to a gene. The CDR3 is 13 amino acids. In DNA, the CDR3 is TGCAGCGTTGAGGACAGGCCTAACTATGGCTACACCTTC. Translating gives CSVEDRPNYGYTF.

There are many counts of this clonotype. The chain has TRBV7-9 and TRBJ1-1; D perhaps matches TRBD1 (5 bases). The CDR3 length is 15 residues. The V and J ends lost 5 bases and 1 base respectively, with 14 bases between them. The germline V gene encodes CDR1 SEHNR and CDR2 FQNEAQ (reference sequence). CDR3 in DNA: TGTGCCAGCAGCCCCTGGAGGGGCACGAACACTGAAGCTTTCTTT. It yields the protein CASSPWRGTNTEAFF.

There are many counts of this clonotype. The CDR3 DNA sequence: TGTGCCAGCAGTTTGCTAGCGGACAATGAGCAGTTCTTC. Amino acids: CASSLLADNEQFF. This sequence joins TRBV12-3 or TRBV12-4 and TRBJ2-1; the match to TRBD2 covers 7 bases. The CDR3 has 13 amino acids. V gave up 3 bases and J gave up 5 bases; unmatched junction bases: 1.

The table lists this clonotype with many counts. V and J are TRBV28 and TRBJ1-1; 7 bases fit TRBD1. CDR1 and CDR2 from the germline V gene are MDHEN and SYDVKM. V trimming: 7 bases; J trimming: 4 bases; junction bases outside the gene matches: 9. The CDR3 contains 14 residues. The CDR3 sequence: CASIEINRGTEAFF. CDR3 bases: TGTGCCAGCATAGAGATAAACAGGGGCACTGAAGCTTTCTTT.

This chain connects TRBV5-1 to TRBJ2-7; D ambiguous. This CDR3 comprises 13 residues. In germline, CDR1 is SGHRS, CDR2 YFSETQ. The V end was cut by 4 bases, the J end by 7 bases, with 15 bases between. In DNA form, the CDR3 reads TGCGCCAGCAGCATGACACCAACCGGGGAGCAGTACTTC. Its protein product is CASSMTPTGEQYF. Looking up the rest from reference TRBV5-1 and TRBJ2-7 gives the full variable domain: KAGVTQTPRYLIKTRGQQVTLSCSPISGHRSVSWYQQTPGQGLQFLFEYFSETQRNKGNFPGRFSGRQFSNSRSEMNVSTLELGDSALYLCASSMTPTGEQYFGPGTRLTVT.

This clonotype has ten or more counts. V gene TRBV7-8 combines with J gene TRBJ2-2, with D possibly being TRBD1 or TRBD2 (6 bases each). The length of the CDR3 is 15 residues. V lost 3 bases to trimming and J lost 6 bases, with 14 bases between them. Germline CDR1 reads SGHVS; CDR2 reads FQNEAQ. CDR3 in amino acids: CASSFGGDYAGELFF. CDR3 bases: TGTGCCAGCAGCTTCGGGGGCGATTACGCCGGGGAGCTGTTTTTT.

This clonotype was seen many times. The rearrangement uses TRBV20-1 and TRBJ1-5, with unresolved D. The CDR3 covers 14 residues. Germline assignment: CDR1 DFQATT and CDR2 SNEGSKA (reference sequence). V was pared by 0 bases and J by 3 bases, with 9 bases between. The CDR3 DNA follows: TGCAGTGCTAGAGATGTGAGTAACAATCAGCCCCAGCATTTT. Its translation: CSARDVSNNQPQHF.

In its sample, this clonotype was seen a few times. V gene TRBV19 combines with J gene TRBJ1-1, with D uncertain. Between the trimmed V and J ends, which lost 5 bases and 0 bases, there was a span of 13 bases. Per the germline V gene, CDR1 is LNHDA and CDR2 is SQIVND (reference sequence). This CDR3 has 15 amino acids. Here the CDR3 reads CASSRGIGLNTEAFF. The CDR3 DNA follows: TGTGCCAGTAGTCGAGGGATCGGTTTGAACACTGAAGCTTTCTTT. The variable domain in full, with the rest retrieved from reference TRBV19 and TRBJ1-1, is DGGITQSPKYLFRKEGQNVTLSCEQNLNHDAMYWYRQDPGQGLRLIYYSQIVNDFQKGDIAEGYSVSREKKESFPLTVTSAQKNPTAFYLCASSRGIGLNTEAFFGQGTRLTVV.

J is TRBJ2-2 and V is TRBV7-9; D may be TRBD1 (5 bases). The CDR3 has 17 amino acids. Looked up from germline, CDR1 is SEHNR and CDR2 is FQNEAQ (reference sequence). V lost 5 bases, J lost 0 bases, and 16 bases lay in between. The CDR3 region is CASSPWGYPPNTGELFF. Here the CDR3 DNA reads TGTGCCAGCAGCCCCTGGGGCTATCCACCGAACACCGGGGAGCTGTTTTTT. Using reference TRBV7-9 and TRBJ2-2 for the parts outside the CDR3, the full variable domain is DTGVSQNPRHKITKRGQNVTFRCDPISEHNRLYWYRQTLGQGPEFLTYFQNEAQLEKSRLLSDRFSAERPKGSFSTLEIQRTEQGDSAMYLCASSPWGYPPNTGELFFGEGSRLTVL.

This clonotype was counted many times. This chain connects TRBV5-1 to TRBJ2-6, with D possibly matching TRBD1 (5 bases). Germline assignment: CDR1 SGHRS and CDR2 YFSETQ. The CDR3 is 18 residues long. V was clipped by 0 bases and J by 0 bases, with 13 bases between them. The CDR3, as DNA: TGCGCCAGCAGCTTGGATCAGGGAAGGAGCTCTGGGGCCAACGTCCTGACTTTC. It encodes CASSLDQGRSSGANVLTF.

This clonotype was counted ten times or more. The chain joins TRBV5-1 to TRBJ2-3; D gene uncertain. Germline V CDR1 and CDR2: SGHRS, YFSETQ. CDR3 size: 15 residues. V dropped 0 bases and J dropped 2 bases, with 10 bases sitting between them. The CDR3 sequence is CASSLESPITDTQYF. The CDR3 DNA sequence: TGCGCCAGCAGCTTGGAGTCTCCCATCACAGATACGCAGTATTTT.

This clonotype was seen repeatedly, ten times or more. The chain combines TRBV27 with TRBJ2-7; 8 bases line up with TRBD1. With V trimmed by 7 bases and J by 1 base, 9 bases remained unmatched. This CDR3 spans 15 amino acids. Germline-derived CDR1 and CDR2 are MNHEY and SMNVEV (reference sequence). The CDR3 loop is CASTVRQGQSYEQYF. The CDR3 DNA reads TGTGCCAGCACCGTTCGACAGGGGCAGTCCTACGAGCAGTACTTC.

This clonotype turned up a few times. The chain is built from TRBV9 and TRBJ2-1, with 9 bases matching TRBD2. Germline V gene data show CDR1 as SGDLS and CDR2 as YYNGEE. Trimming took 4 bases from V and 5 from J; bases not matched to a gene: 4. The CDR3 has 14 amino acids. The CDR3 nucleotides are TGTGCCAGCAGCAGACTAGCGGATGACAATGAGCAGTTCTTC. Amino acid sequence: CASSRLADDNEQFF.